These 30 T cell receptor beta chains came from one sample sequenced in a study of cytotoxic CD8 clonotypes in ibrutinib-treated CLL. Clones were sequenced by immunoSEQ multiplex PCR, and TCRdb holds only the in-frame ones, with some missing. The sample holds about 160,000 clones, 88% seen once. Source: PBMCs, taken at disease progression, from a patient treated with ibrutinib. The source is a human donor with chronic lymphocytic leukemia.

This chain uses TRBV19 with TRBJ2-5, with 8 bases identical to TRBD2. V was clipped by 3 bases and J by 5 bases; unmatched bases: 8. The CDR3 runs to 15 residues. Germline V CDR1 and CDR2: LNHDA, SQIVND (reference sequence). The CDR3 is CASSISAGEGETQYF. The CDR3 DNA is TGTGCCAGTAGTATTTCAGCGGGAGAGGGTGAGACCCAGTACTTC.

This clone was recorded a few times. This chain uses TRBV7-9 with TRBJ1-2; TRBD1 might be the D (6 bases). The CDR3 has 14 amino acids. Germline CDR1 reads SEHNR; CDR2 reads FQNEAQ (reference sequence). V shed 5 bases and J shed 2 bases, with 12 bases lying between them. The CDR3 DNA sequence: TGTGCCAGCAGCCCCACAGGGTCGAACTATGGCTACACCTTC. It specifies CASSPTGSNYGYTF.

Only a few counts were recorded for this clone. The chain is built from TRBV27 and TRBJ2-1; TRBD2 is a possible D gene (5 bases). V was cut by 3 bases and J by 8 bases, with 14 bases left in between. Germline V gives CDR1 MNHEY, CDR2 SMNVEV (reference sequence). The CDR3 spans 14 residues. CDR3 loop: CASSFQRPRYEQFF. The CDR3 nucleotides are TGTGCCAGCAGTTTTCAGCGGCCCCGTTATGAGCAGTTCTTC.

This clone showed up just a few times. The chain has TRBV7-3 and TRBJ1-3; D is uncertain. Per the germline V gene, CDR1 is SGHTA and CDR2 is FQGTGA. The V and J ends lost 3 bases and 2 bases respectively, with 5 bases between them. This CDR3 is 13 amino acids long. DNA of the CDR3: TGTGCCAGCAGCTTGACCGCTGGAAACACCATATATTTT. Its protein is CASSLTAGNTIYF.

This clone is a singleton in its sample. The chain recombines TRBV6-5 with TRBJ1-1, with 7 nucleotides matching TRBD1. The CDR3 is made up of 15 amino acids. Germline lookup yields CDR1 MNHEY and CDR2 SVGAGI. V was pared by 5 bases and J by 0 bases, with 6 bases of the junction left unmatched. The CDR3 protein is CASSPHRGMNTEAFF. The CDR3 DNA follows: TGTGCCAGCAGTCCCCACAGGGGAATGAACACTGAAGCTTTCTTT.

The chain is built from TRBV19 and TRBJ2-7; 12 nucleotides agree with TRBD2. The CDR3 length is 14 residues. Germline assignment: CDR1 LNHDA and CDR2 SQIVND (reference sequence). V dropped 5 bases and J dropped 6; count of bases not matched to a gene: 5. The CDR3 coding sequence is TGTGCCAGTAGTGCGACTAGCGGGAGTATCGAGCAGTACTTC. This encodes CASSATSGSIEQYF.

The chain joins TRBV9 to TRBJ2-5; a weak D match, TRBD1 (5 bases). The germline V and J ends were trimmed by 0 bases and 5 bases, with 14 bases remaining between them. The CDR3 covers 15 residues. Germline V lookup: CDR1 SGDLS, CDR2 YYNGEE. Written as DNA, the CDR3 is TGTGCCAGCAGCGTAGGGGGCGGTGAGATGGAGACCCAGTACTTC. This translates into CASSVGGGEMETQYF.

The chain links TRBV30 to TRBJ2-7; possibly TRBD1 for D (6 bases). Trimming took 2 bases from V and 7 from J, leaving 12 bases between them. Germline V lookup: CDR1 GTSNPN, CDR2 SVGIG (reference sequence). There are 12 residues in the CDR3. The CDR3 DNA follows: TGTGCCTGGAGTTTCAGGGGTGAGGAGCAGTACTTC. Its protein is CAWSFRGEEQYF.

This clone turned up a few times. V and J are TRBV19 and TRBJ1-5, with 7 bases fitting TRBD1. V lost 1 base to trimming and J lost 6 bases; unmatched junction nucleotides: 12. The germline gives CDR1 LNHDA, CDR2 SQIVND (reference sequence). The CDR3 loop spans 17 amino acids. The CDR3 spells CASSIVETGSGPQPQHF. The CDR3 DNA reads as TGTGCCAGTAGTATAGTTGAGACAGGGAGTGGTCCTCAGCCCCAGCATTTT.

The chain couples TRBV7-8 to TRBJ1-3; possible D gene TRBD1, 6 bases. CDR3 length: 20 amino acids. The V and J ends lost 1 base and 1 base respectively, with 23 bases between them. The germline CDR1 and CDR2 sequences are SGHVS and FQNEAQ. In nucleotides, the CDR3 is TGTGCCAGCAGCTTAGTAGTTGGGGGGCGCCGTGTTACTTCTGGAAACACCATATATTTT. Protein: CASSLVVGGRRVTSGNTIYF.

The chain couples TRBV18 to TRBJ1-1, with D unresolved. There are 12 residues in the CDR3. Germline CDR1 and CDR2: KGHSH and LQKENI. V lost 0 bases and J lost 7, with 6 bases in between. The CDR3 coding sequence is TGTGCCAGCTCACCACCCGGGGATGAAGCTTTCTTT. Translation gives CASSPPGDEAFF.

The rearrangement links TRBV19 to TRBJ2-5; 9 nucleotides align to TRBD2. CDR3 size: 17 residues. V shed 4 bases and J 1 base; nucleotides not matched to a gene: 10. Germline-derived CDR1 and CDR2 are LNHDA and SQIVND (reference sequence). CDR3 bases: TGTGCCAGTAGTAGCCCTTGGACTAGCGTCCTCCAAGAGACCCAGTACTTC. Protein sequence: CASSSPWTSVLQETQYF.

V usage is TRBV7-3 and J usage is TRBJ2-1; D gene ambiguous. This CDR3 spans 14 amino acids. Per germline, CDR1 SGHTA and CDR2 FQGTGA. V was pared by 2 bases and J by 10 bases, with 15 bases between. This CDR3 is CASSLLTTSGEQFF. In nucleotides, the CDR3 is TGTGCCAGCAGCTTATTAACAACTTCGGGCGAGCAGTTCTTC.

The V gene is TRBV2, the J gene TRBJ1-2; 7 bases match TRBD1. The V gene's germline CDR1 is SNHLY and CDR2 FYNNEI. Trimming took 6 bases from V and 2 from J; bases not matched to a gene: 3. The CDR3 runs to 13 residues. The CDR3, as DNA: TGTGCCAGCAGAAGACAGGGAAACTATGGCTACACCTTC. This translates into CASRRQGNYGYTF.

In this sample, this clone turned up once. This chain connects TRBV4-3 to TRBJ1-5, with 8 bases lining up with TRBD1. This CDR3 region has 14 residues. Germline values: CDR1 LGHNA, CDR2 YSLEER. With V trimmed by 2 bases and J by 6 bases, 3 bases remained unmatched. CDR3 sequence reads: CASSQYRGAQPQHF. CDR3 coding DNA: TGCGCCAGCAGCCAATACAGGGGGGCTCAGCCCCAGCATTTT.

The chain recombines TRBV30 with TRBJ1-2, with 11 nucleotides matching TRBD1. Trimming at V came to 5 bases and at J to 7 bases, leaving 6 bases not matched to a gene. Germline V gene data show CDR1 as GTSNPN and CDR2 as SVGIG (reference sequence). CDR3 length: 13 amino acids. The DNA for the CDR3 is TGTGCCTGGGCCCGGACAGGGGGCTCTGGCTACACCTTC. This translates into CAWARTGGSGYTF.

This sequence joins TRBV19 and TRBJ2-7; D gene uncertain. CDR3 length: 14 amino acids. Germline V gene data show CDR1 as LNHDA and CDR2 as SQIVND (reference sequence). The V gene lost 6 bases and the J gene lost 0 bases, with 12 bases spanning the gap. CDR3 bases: TGTGCCAGTAGCGTAGTGGGCAGCTCCTACGAGCAGTACTTC. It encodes CASSVVGSSYEQYF. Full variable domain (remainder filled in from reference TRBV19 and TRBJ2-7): DGGITQSPKYLFRKEGQNVTLSCEQNLNHDAMYWYRQDPGQGLRLIYYSQIVNDFQKGDIAEGYSVSREKKESFPLTVTSAQKNPTAFYLCASSVVGSSYEQYFGPGTRLTVT.

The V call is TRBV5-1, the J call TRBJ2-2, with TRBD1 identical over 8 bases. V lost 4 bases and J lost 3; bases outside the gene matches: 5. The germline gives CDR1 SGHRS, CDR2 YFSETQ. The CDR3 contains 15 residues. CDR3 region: CASSLDRGDTGELFF. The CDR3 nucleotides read TGCGCCAGCAGCCTCGACAGGGGTGACACCGGGGAGCTGTTTTTT.

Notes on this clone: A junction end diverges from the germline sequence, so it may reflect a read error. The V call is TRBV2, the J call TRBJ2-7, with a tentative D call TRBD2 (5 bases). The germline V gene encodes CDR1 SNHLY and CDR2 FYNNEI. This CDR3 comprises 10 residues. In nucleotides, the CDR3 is TGTTCCAGCGGAGACTACGAGCAGTACTTC. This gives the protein CSSGDYEQYF. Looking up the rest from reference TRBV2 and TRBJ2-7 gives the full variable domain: EPEVTQTPSHQVTQMGQEVILRCVPISNHLYFYWYRQILGQKVEFLVSFYNNEISEKSEIFDDQFSVERPDGSNFTLKIRSTKLEDSAMYFCSSGDYEQYFGPGTRLTVT.

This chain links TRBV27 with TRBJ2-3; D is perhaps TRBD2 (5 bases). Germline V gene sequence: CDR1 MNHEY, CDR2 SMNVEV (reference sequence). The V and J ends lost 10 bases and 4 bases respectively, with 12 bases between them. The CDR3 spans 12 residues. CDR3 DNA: TGTGCCACCATGCTGGGAGCAGATACGCAGTATTTT. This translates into CATMLGADTQYF.

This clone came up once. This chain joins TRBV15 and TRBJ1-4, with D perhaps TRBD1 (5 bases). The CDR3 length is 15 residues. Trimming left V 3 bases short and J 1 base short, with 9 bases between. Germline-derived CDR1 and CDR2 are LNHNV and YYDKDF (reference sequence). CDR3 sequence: CATSRDIRTNEKLFF. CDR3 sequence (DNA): TGTGCCACCAGCAGGGACATCCGAACTAATGAAAAACTGTTTTTT. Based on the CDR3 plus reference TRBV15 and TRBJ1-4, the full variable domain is DAMVIQNPRYQVTQFGKPVTLSCSQTLNHNVMYWYQQKSSQAPKLLFHYYDKDFNNEADTPDNFQSRRPNTSFCFLDIRSPGLGDTAMYLCATSRDIRTNEKLFFGSGTQLSVL.

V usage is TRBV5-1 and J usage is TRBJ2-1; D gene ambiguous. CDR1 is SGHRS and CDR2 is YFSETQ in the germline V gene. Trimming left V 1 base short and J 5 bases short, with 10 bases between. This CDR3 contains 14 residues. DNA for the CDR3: TGCGCCAGCAGCTTGATCGGATCCGACAATGAGCAGTTCTTC. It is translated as CASSLIGSDNEQFF.

The chain's CDR3 is CASSQDGEGSYGYTF. The CDR3, as DNA: TGTGCCAGCAGCCAAGATGGGGAGGGAAGCTATGGCTACACCTTC. The chain uses TRBV4-2 and TRBJ1-2; D gene unclear. The CDR3 length is 15 residues. V dropped 0 bases and J dropped 4 bases, with 12 bases sitting between them. From germline, CDR1 is LGHNA and CDR2 YNFKEQ.

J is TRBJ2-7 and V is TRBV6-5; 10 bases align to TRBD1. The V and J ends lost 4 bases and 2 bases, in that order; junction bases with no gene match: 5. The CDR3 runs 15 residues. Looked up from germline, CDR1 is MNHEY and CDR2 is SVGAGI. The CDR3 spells CASSSPGQGPYEQYF. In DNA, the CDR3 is TGTGCCAGCAGTTCTCCGGGACAGGGGCCCTACGAGCAGTACTTC.

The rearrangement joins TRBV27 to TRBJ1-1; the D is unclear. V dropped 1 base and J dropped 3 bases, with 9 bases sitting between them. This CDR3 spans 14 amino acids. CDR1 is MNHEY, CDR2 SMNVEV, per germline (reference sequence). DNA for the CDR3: TGTGCCAGCAGTTTATGGAGCCGGGACACTGAAGCTTTCTTT. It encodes CASSLWSRDTEAFF.

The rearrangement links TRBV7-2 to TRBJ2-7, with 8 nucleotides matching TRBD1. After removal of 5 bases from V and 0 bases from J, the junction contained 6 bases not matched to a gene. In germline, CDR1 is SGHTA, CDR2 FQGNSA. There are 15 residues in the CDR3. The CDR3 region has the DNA TGTGCCAGCAGCCCGGGACAGGCGAGCTCCTACGAGCAGTACTTC. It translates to CASSPGQASSYEQYF.

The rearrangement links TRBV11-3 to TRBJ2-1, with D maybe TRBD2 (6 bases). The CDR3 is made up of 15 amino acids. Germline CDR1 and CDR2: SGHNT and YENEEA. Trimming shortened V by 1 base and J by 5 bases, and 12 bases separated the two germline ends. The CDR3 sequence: CASSLGGLTNNEQFF. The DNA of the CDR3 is TGTGCCAGCAGCTTAGGGGGACTTACCAACAATGAGCAGTTCTTC.

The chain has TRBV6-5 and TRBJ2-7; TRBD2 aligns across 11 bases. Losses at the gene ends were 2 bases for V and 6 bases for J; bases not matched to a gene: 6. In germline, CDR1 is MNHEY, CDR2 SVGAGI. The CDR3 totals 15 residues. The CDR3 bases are TGTGCCAGCAGTTACCGTACTAGCGGGAGTGGCGAGCAGTACTTC. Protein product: CASSYRTSGSGEQYF.

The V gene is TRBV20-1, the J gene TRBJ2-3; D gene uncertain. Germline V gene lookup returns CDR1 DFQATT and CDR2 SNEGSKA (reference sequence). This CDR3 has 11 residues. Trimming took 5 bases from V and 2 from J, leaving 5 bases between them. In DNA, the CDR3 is TGCAGTGCTGACCCCACAGATACGCAGTATTTT. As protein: CSADPTDTQYF.

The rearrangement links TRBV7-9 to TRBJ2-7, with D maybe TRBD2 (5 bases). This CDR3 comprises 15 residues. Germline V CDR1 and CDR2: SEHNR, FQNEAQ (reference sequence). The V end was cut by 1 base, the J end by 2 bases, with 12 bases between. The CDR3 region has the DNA TGTGCCAGCAGCTTAGACCGGGGTAGGGCCTACGAGCAGTACTTC. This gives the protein CASSLDRGRAYEQYF. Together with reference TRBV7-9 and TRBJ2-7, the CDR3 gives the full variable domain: DTGVSQNPRHKITKRGQNVTFRCDPISEHNRLYWYRQTLGQGPEFLTYFQNEAQLEKSRLLSDRFSAERPKGSFSTLEIQRTEQGDSAMYLCASSLDRGRAYEQYFGPGTRLTVT.